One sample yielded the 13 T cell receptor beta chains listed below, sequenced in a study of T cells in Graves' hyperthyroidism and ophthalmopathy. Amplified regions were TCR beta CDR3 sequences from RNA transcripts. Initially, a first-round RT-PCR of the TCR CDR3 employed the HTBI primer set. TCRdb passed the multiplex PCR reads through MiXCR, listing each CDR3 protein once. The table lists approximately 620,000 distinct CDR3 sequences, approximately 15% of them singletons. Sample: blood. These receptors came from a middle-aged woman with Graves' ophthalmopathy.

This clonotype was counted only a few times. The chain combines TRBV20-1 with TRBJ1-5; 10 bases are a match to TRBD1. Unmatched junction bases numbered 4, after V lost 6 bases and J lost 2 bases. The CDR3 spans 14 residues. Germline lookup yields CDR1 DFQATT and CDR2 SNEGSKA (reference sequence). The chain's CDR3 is CSAKTGGGNQPQHF. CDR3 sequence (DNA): TGCAGTGCCAAGACAGGGGGCGGCAATCAGCCCCAGCATTTT.

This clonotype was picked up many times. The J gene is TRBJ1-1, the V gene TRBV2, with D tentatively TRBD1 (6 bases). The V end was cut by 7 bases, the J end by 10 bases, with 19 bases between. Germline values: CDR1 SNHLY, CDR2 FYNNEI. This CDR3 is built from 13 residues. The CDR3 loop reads CASTGDRSTGAFF. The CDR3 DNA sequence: TGTGCCAGCACCGGTGACAGGTCTACGGGAGCTTTCTTT.

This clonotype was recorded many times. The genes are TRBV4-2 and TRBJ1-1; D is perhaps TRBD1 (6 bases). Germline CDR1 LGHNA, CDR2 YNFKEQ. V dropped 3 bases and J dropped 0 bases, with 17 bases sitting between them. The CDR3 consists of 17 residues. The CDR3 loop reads CASSHGGLGPLNTEAFF. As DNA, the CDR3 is TGTGCCAGCAGCCACGGGGGGCTCGGACCTTTGAACACTGAAGCTTTCTTT.

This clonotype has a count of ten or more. Here the CDR3 DNA reads TGTGCCAGCAGTTTAGGGGGCCCCGCGACAGATACGCAGTATTTT. Protein sequence: CASSLGGPATDTQYF. This sequence joins TRBV28 and TRBJ2-3; D might be TRBD1 (6 bases). The CDR3 loop spans 15 amino acids. Trimming removed 2 bases at V and 3 bases at J, with 12 bases between. Germline V gene data show CDR1 as MDHEN and CDR2 as SYDVKM.

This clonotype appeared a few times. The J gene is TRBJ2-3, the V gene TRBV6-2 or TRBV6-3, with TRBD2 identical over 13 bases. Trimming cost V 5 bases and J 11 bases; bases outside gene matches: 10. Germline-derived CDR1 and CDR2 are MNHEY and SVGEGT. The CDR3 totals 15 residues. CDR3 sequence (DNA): TGTGCCAGCAGTCGCACTAGCGGGGGGGGGTTTGGGCAGTATTTT. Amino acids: CASSRTSGGGFGQYF.

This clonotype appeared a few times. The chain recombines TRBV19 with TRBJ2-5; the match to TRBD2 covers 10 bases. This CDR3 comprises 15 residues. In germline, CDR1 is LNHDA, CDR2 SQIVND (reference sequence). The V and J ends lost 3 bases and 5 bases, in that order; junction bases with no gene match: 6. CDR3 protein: CASSIPSGGRETQYF. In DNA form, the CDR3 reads TGTGCCAGTAGTATCCCTAGCGGGGGCAGGGAGACCCAGTACTTC.

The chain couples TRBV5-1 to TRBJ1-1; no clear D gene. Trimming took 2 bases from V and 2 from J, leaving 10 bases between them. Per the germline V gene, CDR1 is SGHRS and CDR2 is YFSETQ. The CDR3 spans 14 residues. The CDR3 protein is CASSFRPGNTEAFF. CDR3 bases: TGCGCCAGCAGCTTCCGGCCTGGAAACACTGAAGCTTTCTTT.

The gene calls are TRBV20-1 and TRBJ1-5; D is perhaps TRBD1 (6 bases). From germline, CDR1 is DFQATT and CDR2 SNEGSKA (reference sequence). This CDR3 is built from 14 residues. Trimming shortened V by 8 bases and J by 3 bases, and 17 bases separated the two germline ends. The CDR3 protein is CSTTTNRVNQPQHF. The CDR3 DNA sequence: TGCAGTACGACCACAAACAGGGTCAATCAGCCCCAGCATTTT.

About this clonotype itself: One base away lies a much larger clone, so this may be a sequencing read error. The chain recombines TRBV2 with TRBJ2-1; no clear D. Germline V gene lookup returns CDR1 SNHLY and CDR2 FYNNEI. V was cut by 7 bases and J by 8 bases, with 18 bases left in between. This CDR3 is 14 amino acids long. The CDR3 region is CASNFNQSGDEQFF. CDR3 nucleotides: TGTGCCAGCAATTTCAATCAGAGTGGTGATGAGCAGTTCTTC. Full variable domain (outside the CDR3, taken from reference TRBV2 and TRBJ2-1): EPEVTQTPSHQVTQMGQEVILRCVPISNHLYFYWYRQILGQKVEFLVSFYNNEISEKSEIFDDQFSVERPDGSNFTLKIRSTKLEDSAMYFCASNFNQSGDEQFFGPGTRLTVL.

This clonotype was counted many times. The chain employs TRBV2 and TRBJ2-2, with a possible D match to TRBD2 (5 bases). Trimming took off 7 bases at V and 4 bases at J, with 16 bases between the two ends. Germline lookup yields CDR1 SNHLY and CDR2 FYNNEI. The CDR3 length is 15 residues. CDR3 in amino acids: CASKLEQTITGELFF. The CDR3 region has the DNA TGTGCCAGCAAGTTGGAACAGACTATCACCGGGGAGCTGTTTTTT.

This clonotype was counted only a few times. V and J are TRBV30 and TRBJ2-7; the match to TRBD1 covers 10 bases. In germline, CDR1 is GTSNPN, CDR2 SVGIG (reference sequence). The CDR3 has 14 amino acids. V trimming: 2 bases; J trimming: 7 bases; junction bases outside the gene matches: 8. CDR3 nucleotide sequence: TGTGCCTGGAGTACAAGACAGGGGGCGTGGGAGCAGTACTTC. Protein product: CAWSTRQGAWEQYF.

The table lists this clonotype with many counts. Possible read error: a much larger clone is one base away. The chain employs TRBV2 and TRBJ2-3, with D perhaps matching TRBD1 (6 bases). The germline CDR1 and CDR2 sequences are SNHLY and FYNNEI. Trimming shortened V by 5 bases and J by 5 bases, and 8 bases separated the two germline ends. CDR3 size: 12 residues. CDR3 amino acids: CASSTGIDTQYF. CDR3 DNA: TGTGCCAGCAGTACAGGGATAGATACGCAGTATTTT.

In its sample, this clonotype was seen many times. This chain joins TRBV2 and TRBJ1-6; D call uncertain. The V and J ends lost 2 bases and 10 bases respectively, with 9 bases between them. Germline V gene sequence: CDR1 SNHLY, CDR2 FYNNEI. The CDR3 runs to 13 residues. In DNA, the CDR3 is TGTGCCAGCAGTGAAAACGTGGTCTCACCCCTCCACTTT. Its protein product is CASSENVVSPLHF.